The rows below give T cell receptor beta chains drawn from one sample of a study of beta chain features in type 1 diabetes. The assay was immunoSEQ multiplex PCR, and TCRdb's table has in-frame clones only and misses some. Of under 900,000 clones in the sample, roughly 17% were seen once. Material for sequencing was naive CD4+ T cells from blood. Receptors originate from a young woman in good health. Both conserved end residues are part of each CDR3. A D gene is named only where the DNA matches it firmly. Where a row states a size, it is once, few, many or the class of an expanded clone; other rows omit it.

few	TRBV7-9	TRBJ2-1	-	CASSFARPLSYEQFF	TGTGCCAGCAGCTTCGCCAGACCTCTTTCCTACGAGCAGTTCTTC
-	TRBV21-1	TRBJ1-2	-	CAIVATGFGYTF	TGTGCCATCGTCGCTACAGGGTTTGGCTACACCTTC
few	TRBV5-1	TRBJ2-1	-	CASSWGHNSNEQFF	TGCGCCAGCAGTTGGGGACACAATTCCAATGAGCAGTTCTTC
few	TRBV28	TRBJ2-1	-	CASSLVEAAQFF	TGTGCCAGCAGTTTGGTTGAGGCGGCACAGTTCTTC
few	TRBV7-2	TRBJ2-7	TRBD2	CASSSSSGLTYEQYF	TGTGCCAGCAGCTCGTCTAGCGGATTAACCTACGAGCAGTACTTC
few	TRBV18	TRBJ1-1	TRBD1	CASSLQGATEAFF	TGTGCCAGCTCTCTACAGGGGGCTACTGAAGCTTTCTTT
few	TRBV9	TRBJ1-3	-	CASSVRAPGNTIYF	TGTGCCAGCAGCGTACGGGCACCAGGAAACACCATATATTTT
few	TRBV6-6	TRBJ1-1	-	CASSLLGVRMNTEAFF	TGTGCCAGCAGTTTGCTTGGTGTACGTATGAACACTGAAGCTTTCTTT
few	TRBV5-6	TRBJ1-1	-	CASSAVFTEAFF	TGTGCCAGCAGCGCCGTTTTCACTGAAGCTTTCTTT
-	TRBV27	TRBJ2-1	-	CASSLIGDTYNEQFF	TGTGCCAGCAGTTTAATAGGGGACACCTACAATGAGCAGTTCTTC
-	TRBV5-4	TRBJ2-7	TRBD2	CASSLVPGTSGAEQYF	TGTGCCAGCAGCTTGGTCCCCGGGACTAGCGGAGCCGAGCAGTACTTC
-	TRBV18	TRBJ1-1	-	CASSPDGYTEAFF	TGTGCCAGCTCACCGGACGGATACACTGAAGCTTTCTTT